Listed below are T cell receptor beta chains from one sample, sequenced in a study of cytomegalovirus exposure and HLA in healthy donors. Generated by immunoSEQ multiplex PCR, the TCRdb table keeps only in-frame clones and is missing some. This sample has almost 200,000 clones, with roughly 83% found just once. Sequenced input: PBMCs. The receptor set was obtained from a male donor in good health and CMV-seropositive. The CDR3 runs from the conserved cysteine through the conserved F or W. Each record gives: D gene, J gene, V gene, CDR3 protein. D genes are given only for firm matches.

NA | TRBJ2-3 | TRBV19 | CASSPRGTSTDTQYF
TRBD1 | TRBJ2-7 | TRBV10-3 | CAIRSDRGAVYEQYF
NA | TRBJ2-3 | TRBV15 | CATSRVQTDTQYF
NA | TRBJ2-5 | TRBV19 | CASSIRGEGVETQYF
NA | TRBJ2-5 | TRBV7-9 | CASSTTPGTQQETQYF
NA | TRBJ2-7 | TRBV7-2 | CASSLRVDSYEQYF
NA | TRBJ1-3 | TRBV10-3 | CARSRENLTSGNTIYF
NA | TRBJ2-3 | TRBV5-6 | CASRVTDTQYF
NA | TRBJ1-5 | TRBV30 | CAWSGFSNQPQHF
NA | TRBJ2-5 | TRBV5-6 | CASSRRTGQETQYF
TRBD1 | TRBJ1-1 | TRBV10-3 | CAIRGQGFVNTEAFF
NA | TRBJ1-1 | TRBV19 | CASSPMNRNTEAFF
NA | TRBJ1-3 | TRBV7-9 | CAGREGTSSGNTIYF
TRBD1 | TRBJ1-6 | TRBV5-6 | CASSLAKGAGSPLHF
TRBD1 | TRBJ1-2 | TRBV9 | CASSADRGRDGYTF
NA | TRBJ2-7 | TRBV5-1 | CASSLSRAGDIYEQYF
NA | TRBJ1-1 | TRBV6-1 | CASSSRDSNTEAFF
TRBD2 | TRBJ2-7 | TRBV9 | CASSAGVGGGYEQYF
NA | TRBJ1-6 | TRBV2 | CASSEEGRVRPSPLHF
TRBD1 | TRBJ2-7 | TRBV6-4 | CASSVVRKGAIYEQYF
NA | TRBJ2-7 | TRBV7-9 | CASSFSQEQYF
TRBD2 | TRBJ2-3 | TRBV7-9 | CASSPWTSGGGSTDTQYF
NA | TRBJ2-3 | TRBV6-5 | CASSYSPRASTDTQYF
TRBD1 | TRBJ1-5 | TRBV7-9 | CASTLGTGHQPQHF
NA | TRBJ2-2 | TRBV9 | CASSASDTGELFF
NA | TRBJ1-1 | TRBV9 | CASSPAWATEAFF
NA | TRBJ2-5 | TRBV2 | CASLWDTQETQYF
TRBD2 | TRBJ2-3 | TRBV5-4 | CASSWGGSQGTDTQYF
NA | TRBJ2-1 | TRBV5-6 | CASSLSRASAYNEQFF
NA | TRBJ1-6 | TRBV19 | CASSGTAGSFNSPLHF
NA | TRBJ2-1 | TRBV5-5 | CASSLDRTYNEQFF
NA | TRBJ1-1 | TRBV5-1 | CASSLGGGWTPTEAFF
TRBD2 | TRBJ2-3 | TRBV7-2 | CASSLQAGGTDTQYF
TRBD2 | TRBJ2-7 | TRBV4-3 | CASSQSARGTGTYEQYF
NA | TRBJ1-2 | TRBV6-1 | CASTLTVNYGYTF
NA | TRBJ2-1 | TRBV29-1 | CSVEDGGVYNEQFF
NA | TRBJ1-2 | TRBV11-2 | CASRVQGGGYTF
NA | TRBJ2-6 | TRBV6-6 | CASSWDSTGANVLTF
NA | TRBJ1-5 | TRBV4-2 | CASSQEVQGGNQPQHF
NA | TRBJ2-2 | TRBV6-6 | CASNPRTANTGELFF
NA | TRBJ2-4 | TRBV4-1 | CASSQAETGTGIQYF
NA | TRBJ1-1 | TRBV6-6 | CASSSYYGQRHLEAFF
NA | TRBJ2-2 | TRBV6-1 | CATLRRQNTGELFF
TRBD2 | TRBJ2-3 | TRBV5-4 | CASSRTSGRLADTQYF
TRBD2 | TRBJ2-1 | TRBV27 | CASSSRTSGYNEQFF
TRBD2 | TRBJ2-7 | TRBV4-3 | CASSQDAGGSYEQYF
TRBD2 | TRBJ2-3 | TRBV13 | CASSLSGGIDTQYF
NA | TRBJ2-7 | TRBV11-2 | CASSLSGTGGPLYEQYF